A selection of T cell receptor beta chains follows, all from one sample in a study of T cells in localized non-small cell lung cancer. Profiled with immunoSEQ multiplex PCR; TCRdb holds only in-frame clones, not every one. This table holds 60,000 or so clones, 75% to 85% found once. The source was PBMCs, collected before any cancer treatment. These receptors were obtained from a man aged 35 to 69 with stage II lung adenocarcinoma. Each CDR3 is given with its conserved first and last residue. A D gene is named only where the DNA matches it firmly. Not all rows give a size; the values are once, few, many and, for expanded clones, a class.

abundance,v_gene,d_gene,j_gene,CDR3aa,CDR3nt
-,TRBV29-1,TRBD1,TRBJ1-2,CSSVGQGARWGYTF,TGCAGCTCTGTCGGACAGGGGGCCAGGTGGGGCTACACCTTC
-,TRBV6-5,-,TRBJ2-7,CASSTSLYEQYF,TGTGCCAGCAGTACCAGCCTCTACGAGCAGTACTTC
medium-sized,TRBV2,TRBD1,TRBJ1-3,CASSPGGSGNTIYF,TGTGCCAGCAGTCCAGGGGGCTCTGGAAACACCATATATTTT
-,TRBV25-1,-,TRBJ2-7,CASSESTLSSYEQYF,TGTGCCAGCAGTGAATCTACATTATCCTCCTACGAGCAGTACTTC
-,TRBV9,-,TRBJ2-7,CASSANWGSSTEQYF,TGTGCCAGCAGCGCTAACTGGGGATCAAGTACCGAGCAGTACTTC
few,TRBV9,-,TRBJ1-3,CASSHGRKVGNTIYF,TGTGCCAGCAGCCACGGCCGGAAAGTTGGAAACACCATATATTTT
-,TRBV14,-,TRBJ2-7,CASSQVTSSVLYEQYF,TGTGCCAGCAGCCAAGTCACCAGTTCGGTTCTCTACGAGCAGTACTTC
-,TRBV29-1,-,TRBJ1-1,CSVEGGLDEAFF,TGCAGCGTTGAGGGAGGGTTGGATGAAGCTTTCTTT
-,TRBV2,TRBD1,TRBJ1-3,CASGQGPSSGNTIYF,TGTGCCAGTGGACAGGGCCCGAGCTCTGGAAACACCATATATTTT
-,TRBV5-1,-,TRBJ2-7,CASSPRDLGYEQYF,TGCGCCAGCAGCCCCCGGGACTTAGGCTACGAGCAGTACTTC
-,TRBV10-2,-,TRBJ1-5,CASSDLTGDQPQHF,TGCGCCAGCAGTGATTTGACAGGCGATCAGCCCCAGCATTTT
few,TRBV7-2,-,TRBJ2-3,CASSLLGVGDTQYF,TGTGCCAGCAGCTTATTGGGAGTGGGAGATACGCAGTATTTT
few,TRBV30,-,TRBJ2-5,CAWSVQQGETQYF,TGTGCCTGGAGTGTACAACAGGGAGAGACCCAGTACTTC
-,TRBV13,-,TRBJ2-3,CASSLAAESTDTQYF,TGTGCCAGCAGCTTAGCGGCAGAAAGCACAGATACGCAGTATTTT
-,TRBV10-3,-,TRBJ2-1,CAISESRFEQFF,TGTGCCATCAGTGAGTCTAGGTTTGAGCAGTTCTTC
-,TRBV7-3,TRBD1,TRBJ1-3,CASSLRGQAGNTIYF,TGTGCCAGCAGCCTTCGTGGACAGGCCGGAAACACCATATATTTT
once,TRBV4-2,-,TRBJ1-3,CASSQDPLPGNTIYF,TGTGCCAGCAGCCAAGATCCACTACCTGGAAACACCATATATTTT
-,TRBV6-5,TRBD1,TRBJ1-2,CASSSGQHYGYTF,TGTGCCAGCAGTTCGGGACAGCACTATGGCTACACCTTC
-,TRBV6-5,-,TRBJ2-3,CASNQYGDTQYF,TGTGCCAGCAACCAATATGGAGATACGCAGTATTTT
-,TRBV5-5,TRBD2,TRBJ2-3,CASSSSGRSTDTQYF,TGTGCCAGCAGCTCTAGCGGGAGGAGTACAGATACGCAGTATTTT
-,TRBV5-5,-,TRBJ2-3,CASSLVAVRTDTQYF,TGTGCCAGCAGCTTGGTAGCTGTGCGCACAGATACGCAGTATTTT
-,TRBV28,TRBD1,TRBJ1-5,CASSGGQEDAGQPQHF,TGTGCCAGCAGTGGGGGACAGGAGGATGCCGGGCAGCCCCAGCATTTT
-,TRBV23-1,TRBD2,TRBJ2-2,CASSPSLGLAVEELFF,TGCGCCAGCAGTCCTAGCCTGGGACTAGCGGTCGAGGAGCTGTTTTTT
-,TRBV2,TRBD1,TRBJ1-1,CASYAGGGTEAFF,TGTGCCAGCTACGCAGGGGGAGGGACTGAAGCTTTCTTT
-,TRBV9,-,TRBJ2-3,CASSVEGGSTDTQYF,TGTGCCAGCAGCGTAGAAGGTGGAAGCACAGATACGCAGTATTTT
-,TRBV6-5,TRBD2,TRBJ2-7,CASRRLAGGPGEQYF,TGTGCCAGCAGGCGCCTAGCGGGAGGGCCGGGAGAGCAGTACTTC
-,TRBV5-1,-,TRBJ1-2,CASSLERSANYGYTF,TGCGCCAGCAGCTTGGAGCGGTCAGCTAACTATGGCTACACCTTC
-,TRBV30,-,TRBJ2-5,CAWSHLNPWMRLGYEAQYF,TGTGCCTGGAGCCATCTCAATCCGTGGATGCGACTCGGATATGAGGCCCAGTACTTC